A single sample gave rise to the 8 T cell receptor beta chains below, sequenced in a study of T cells after yellow fever vaccination. TCRdb re-analysed the 5' RACE reads in MiXCR, keeping a single row per CDR3 protein. Of a few hundred thousand distinct CDR3 sequences listed, 3% to 4.5% are singletons. The sample consisted of PBMCs, taken 5 days after the yellow fever booster vaccination. All receptors come from a young man who received the YFV17D yellow fever vaccine.

This clonotype has a count of ten or more. This chain links TRBV5-1 with TRBJ2-5; 13 bases are a match to TRBD2. CDR1 SGHRS and CDR2 YFSETQ come from the germline V gene. V shed 3 bases and J 5 bases; nucleotides not matched to a gene: 4. There are 15 residues in the CDR3. CDR3 sequence: CASSSGLAGTETQYF. DNA for the CDR3: TGCGCCAGCAGCTCGGGACTAGCGGGGACGGAGACCCAGTACTTC. Full variable domain (rest looked up from reference TRBV5-1 and TRBJ2-5): KAGVTQTPRYLIKTRGQQVTLSCSPISGHRSVSWYQQTPGQGLQFLFEYFSETQRNKGNFPGRFSGRQFSNSRSEMNVSTLELGDSALYLCASSSGLAGTETQYFGPGTRLLVL.

A note on this clonotype: A clone one base away is much larger, so this may be a read error. The chain is built from TRBV13 and TRBJ1-5; D not certain. CDR1 and CDR2 (germline): PRHDT, FYEKMQ (reference sequence). The CDR3 extends over 12 amino acids. V gave up 6 bases and J gave up 5 bases, with 8 bases separating them. The CDR3 is CASRVSDQPQHF. The CDR3 bases are TGTGCCAGCAGAGTCTCAGATCAGCCCCAGCATTTT.

This sequence joins TRBV12-5 and TRBJ1-1; TRBD1 matches 7 bases. The CDR3 runs 15 residues. The trim removed 4 bases at V and 1 base at J, leaving 6 bases unmatched. Germline CDR1 and CDR2: LGHNT and FRNRAP. CDR3 sequence: CASGSPQGWNTEAFF. As DNA, the CDR3 is TGTGCTAGTGGTTCCCCACAGGGGTGGAACACTGAAGCTTTCTTT.

This clonotype was counted a few times. V gene TRBV4-1 combines with J gene TRBJ1-2; D is uncertain. Looked up from germline, CDR1 is MGHRA and CDR2 is YSYEKL. The CDR3 has 14 residues. The V end was cut by 1 base, the J end by 1 base, with 7 bases between. For the CDR3, the DNA is TGCGCCAGCAGCCAAGCTTCACTTAACTATGGCTACACCTTC. Encoded protein: CASSQASLNYGYTF.

Only a few counts were recorded for this clonotype. The V call is TRBV18, the J call TRBJ2-3; a possible D gene is TRBD2 (6 bases). The CDR3 has 13 amino acids. The germline V and J ends were trimmed by 3 bases and 7 bases, with 11 bases remaining between them. Germline V gene lookup returns CDR1 KGHSH and CDR2 LQKENI. CDR3: CASSPGTPNTQYF. Here the CDR3 DNA reads TGTGCCAGCTCACCCGGGACTCCCAATACGCAGTATTTT.

At least ten counts were recorded for this clonotype. The genes are TRBV27 and TRBJ2-7; 8 bases map to TRBD2. V dropped 6 bases and J dropped 6; count of bases not matched to a gene: 10. The CDR3 extends over 14 amino acids. Germline CDR1 reads MNHEY; CDR2 reads SMNVEV (reference sequence). CDR3 region: CASRYTGGSGEQYV. The CDR3 nucleotides are TGTGCCAGCAGGTACACGGGGGGGTCTGGCGAGCAGTACGTC.

This clonotype was recorded at least ten times. The chain uses TRBV5-5 and TRBJ2-2; TRBD1 matches 7 bases. The junction had 7 bases not matched to a gene; V was cut back by 4 bases and J by 4 bases. CDR1 SGHKS and CDR2 YYEKEE come from the germline V gene (reference sequence). CDR3 length: 15 residues. The DNA of the CDR3 is TGTGCCAGCAGCCTAACCGGGACAGTCACCGGGGAGCTGTTTTTT. Protein product: CASSLTGTVTGELFF.

The rearrangement joins TRBV13 to TRBJ1-1; 10 bases map to TRBD1. Germline lookup yields CDR1 PRHDT and CDR2 FYEKMQ (reference sequence). The CDR3 spans 14 residues. The V segment lost 4 bases and the J segment 6 bases; nucleotides outside the gene matches: 5. The DNA for the CDR3 is TGTGCCAGCAGCTGGACAGGGGGGATCCCTGAAGCTTTCTTT. Its translation: CASSWTGGIPEAFF. Together with reference TRBV13 and TRBJ1-1, the CDR3 gives the full variable domain: AAGVIQSPRHLIKEKRETATLKCYPIPRHDTVYWYQQGPGQDPQFLISFYEKMQSDKGSIPDRFSAQQFSDYHSELNMSSLELGDSALYFCASSWTGGIPEAFFGQGTRLTVV.